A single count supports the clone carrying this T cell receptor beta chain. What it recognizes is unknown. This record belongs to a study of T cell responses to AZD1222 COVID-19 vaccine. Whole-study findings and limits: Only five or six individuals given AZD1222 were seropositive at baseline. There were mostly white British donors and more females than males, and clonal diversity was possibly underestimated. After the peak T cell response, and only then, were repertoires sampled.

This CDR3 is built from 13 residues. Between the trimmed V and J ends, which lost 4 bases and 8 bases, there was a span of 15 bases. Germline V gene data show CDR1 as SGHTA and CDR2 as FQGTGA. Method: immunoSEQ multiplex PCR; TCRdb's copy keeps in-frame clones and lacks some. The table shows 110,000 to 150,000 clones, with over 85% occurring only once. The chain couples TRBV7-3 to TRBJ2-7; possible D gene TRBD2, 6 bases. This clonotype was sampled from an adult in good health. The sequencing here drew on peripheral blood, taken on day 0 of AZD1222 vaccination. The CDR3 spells CASSSGTGNKQYF. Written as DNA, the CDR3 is TGTGCCAGCAGCTCCGGGACTGGGAATAAGCAGTACTTC.